The 30 T cell receptor beta chains below all came from one sample that was sequenced in a study of cytomegalovirus exposure and HLA in healthy donors. Both 60 Vbeta primers and 13 Jbeta primers went into the PCR. Sequenced by immunoSEQ multiplex PCR; TCRdb stores in-frame clones only, minus some. The sample has about 180,000 clones, roughly four fifths seen once; the top ten hold roughly 1.6%. Sequencing used PBMCs. These receptors were obtained from a man aged 18-30 years in good health and CMV-seronegative.

As for this clone: Germline and junction disagree at one end, which may indicate a read error. The chain employs TRBV7-9 and TRBJ1-4; D is unclear. The germline CDR1 and CDR2 sequences are SEHNR and FQNEAQ (reference sequence). This CDR3 is built from 18 residues. The CDR3 loop is CSSSFTLRSGYTNEKLFF. DNA of the CDR3: TGTTCCAGCAGCTTTACACTCCGCTCGGGGTACACTAATGAAAAACTGTTTTTT.

V is TRBV7-2 and J is TRBJ2-5, with D tentatively TRBD1 (6 bases). CDR3 length equals 16 residues. From germline, CDR1 is SGHTA and CDR2 FQGNSA. V was clipped by 5 bases and J by 3 bases, with 19 bases between them. The CDR3 protein is CASSPHATGTEETQYF. The CDR3 DNA follows: TGTGCCAGCAGCCCGCATGCCACAGGGACCGAAGAGACCCAGTACTTC.

The V call is TRBV30, the J call TRBJ1-5; D remains ambiguous. The V end lost 2 bases, the J end lost 4 bases, and 9 bases lay between the germline ends. Germline V CDR1 and CDR2: GTSNPN, SVGIG (reference sequence). The CDR3 totals 13 residues. Written as DNA, the CDR3 is TGTGCCTGGAGTAGAGGGCTAAATCAGCCCCAGCATTTT. Its translation is CAWSRGLNQPQHF.

The chain recombines TRBV28 with TRBJ2-7, with TRBD2 matching over 7 bases. V shed 2 bases, J shed 0 bases, and the junction held 7 bases outside the gene matches. CDR1 and CDR2 from the germline V gene are MDHEN and SYDVKM. The CDR3 loop spans 16 amino acids. The CDR3 sequence is CASSLALAEPSYEQYF. The CDR3 coding sequence is TGTGCCAGCAGTTTAGCCCTAGCGGAACCCTCCTACGAGCAGTACTTC. The variable domain in full, completed from reference TRBV28 and TRBJ2-7, reads DVKVTQSSRYLVKRTGEKVFLECVQDMDHENMFWYRQDPGLGLRLIYFSYDVKMKEKGDIPEGYSVSREKKERFSLILESASTNQTSMYLCASSLALAEPSYEQYFGPGTRLTVT.

The chain employs TRBV5-1 and TRBJ1-6; no clear D gene. The CDR3 length is 14 residues. Per germline, CDR1 SGHRS and CDR2 YFSETQ. Trimming shortened V by 0 bases and J by 7 bases, and 8 bases separated the two germline ends. The CDR3 nucleotides are TGCGCCAGCAGCTTGGCCGTGCGGAATTCACCCCTCCACTTT. Amino acid sequence: CASSLAVRNSPLHF.

The chain recombines TRBV30 with TRBJ1-5; possible D gene TRBD1, 6 bases. Trimming removed 4 bases from V and 4 bases from J, with 8 bases in between. Germline V gene data show CDR1 as GTSNPN and CDR2 as SVGIG (reference sequence). CDR3 length: 12 amino acids. The CDR3 coding sequence is TGTGCCTGGAATAGGGGGAATCAGCCCCAGCATTTT. The encoded protein is CAWNRGNQPQHF.

The genes are TRBV28 and TRBJ2-7, with 9 bases aligning to TRBD1. Germline-derived CDR1 and CDR2 are MDHEN and SYDVKM. Germline trimming cut 5 bases from V and 2 bases from J; bases unmatched to any gene: 7. The length of the CDR3 is 15 residues. The CDR3 is CASSTPGQGPYEQYF. In nucleotides, the CDR3 is TGTGCCAGCAGTACCCCGGGACAGGGACCCTACGAGCAGTACTTC.

The J gene is TRBJ1-2, the V gene TRBV6-1; maybe TRBD1 (6 bases). In germline, CDR1 is MNHNS, CDR2 SASEGT. V lost 4 bases, J lost 5 bases, and 8 bases lay in between. CDR3 length equals 12 residues. The CDR3 nucleotides read TGTGCCAGCAGTGGTCAGGGGTATGGCTACACCTTC. It is translated as CASSGQGYGYTF.

This clone was observed once. The chain uses TRBV10-2 and TRBJ2-2; a possible D gene is TRBD2 (5 bases). Germline CDR1 WSHSY, CDR2 SAAADI. V lost 5 bases and J lost 4, with 14 bases in between. This CDR3 spans 15 amino acids. In DNA form, the CDR3 reads TGCGCCAGCAGTTTCGGACGGGGAATCACCGGGGAGCTGTTTTTT. Its translation: CASSFGRGITGELFF.

This rearrangement joins TRBV6-5 to TRBJ1-2, with 11 bases that match TRBD1. The V gene end was trimmed by 6 bases and the J gene end by 4 bases; junction bases not matched to a gene: 7. There are 15 residues in the CDR3. Germline V gene data show CDR1 as MNHEY and CDR2 as SVGAGI. The CDR3 loop is CASRGTGGVSYGYTF. CDR3 DNA: TGTGCCAGCAGAGGGACAGGGGGAGTATCCTATGGCTACACCTTC.

The CDR3 loop is CASSATGVSYGYTF. Here the CDR3 DNA reads TGTGCCAGCAGCGCAACAGGGGTGAGCTATGGCTACACCTTC. This chain uses TRBV7-9 with TRBJ1-2; 7 positions agree with TRBD1. Per the germline V gene, CDR1 is SEHNR and CDR2 is FQNEAQ (reference sequence). CDR3 size: 14 residues. The V segment lost 5 bases and the J segment 4 bases; nucleotides outside the gene matches: 7.

The V call is TRBV29-1, the J call TRBJ2-3, with 9 bases fitting TRBD2. Germline trimming cut 4 bases from V and 1 base from J; bases unmatched to any gene: 9. Per the germline V gene, CDR1 is SQVTM and CDR2 is ANQGSEA. The CDR3 covers 16 residues. This chain's CDR3 is CSVVAGAVRRTDTQYF. In nucleotides, the CDR3 is TGCAGCGTTGTAGCGGGAGCAGTTCGGCGCACAGATACGCAGTATTTT.

The V and J genes are TRBV9 and TRBJ2-6; D call uncertain. Germline V gene sequence: CDR1 SGDLS, CDR2 YYNGEE. The CDR3 runs 15 residues. Deletions cut 3 bases from V and 0 bases from J, with 7 bases between. CDR3 bases: TGTGCCAGCAGCGCACAGAGCTCTGGGGCCAACGTCCTGACTTTC. Its translation: CASSAQSSGANVLTF.

The chain is built from TRBV9 and TRBJ2-3, with 7 nucleotides matching TRBD1. J lost 0 bases, V lost 2 bases, and 6 bases had no gene match. Germline CDR1 SGDLS, CDR2 YYNGEE. The CDR3 contains 16 residues. Here the CDR3 reads CASSVRQGSSTDTQYF. The CDR3 DNA is TGTGCCAGCAGCGTTAGACAGGGATCAAGCACAGATACGCAGTATTTT.

The V and J genes are TRBV28 and TRBJ1-5; a possible D gene is TRBD1 (5 bases). Trimming took off 6 bases at V and 0 bases at J, with 21 bases between the two ends. The CDR3 extends over 18 amino acids. Per germline, CDR1 MDHEN and CDR2 SYDVKM. This chain's CDR3 is CASSANGGLGNSNQPQHF. The CDR3 DNA follows: TGTGCCAGCAGCGCCAACGGGGGGTTGGGGAATAGCAATCAGCCCCAGCATTTT.

The V gene is TRBV7-9, the J gene TRBJ1-2, with D perhaps matching TRBD1 (6 bases). This CDR3 region has 16 residues. Trimming shortened V by 5 bases and J by 8 bases, and 24 bases separated the two germline ends. CDR1 and CDR2 from the germline V gene are SEHNR and FQNEAQ (reference sequence). The CDR3 loop reads CASSLRNRDTLGGYTF. The DNA of the CDR3 is TGTGCCAGCAGCCTCAGAAACCGGGACACCCTGGGAGGCTACACCTTC. Full variable domain (missing parts from reference TRBV7-9 and TRBJ1-2): DTGVSQNPRHKITKRGQNVTFRCDPISEHNRLYWYRQTLGQGPEFLTYFQNEAQLEKSRLLSDRFSAERPKGSFSTLEIQRTEQGDSAMYLCASSLRNRDTLGGYTFGSGTRLTVV.

The chain joins TRBV30 to TRBJ1-1, with D uncertain. Germline CDR1 GTSNPN, CDR2 SVGIG (reference sequence). Trimming shortened V by 0 bases and J by 1 base, and 6 bases separated the two germline ends. The CDR3 runs 13 residues. The CDR3 loop is CAWSVNGNTEAFF. As DNA, the CDR3 is TGTGCCTGGAGTGTGAACGGGAACACTGAAGCTTTCTTT.

CDR3 region: CASSLQIQGNEQYF. The CDR3 DNA is TGTGCCAGCAGTCTACAAATACAGGGGAACGAGCAGTACTTC. The chain combines TRBV28 with TRBJ2-7; 7 bases are a match to TRBD1. Trimming cost V 5 bases and J 5 bases; bases outside gene matches: 9. The germline gives CDR1 MDHEN, CDR2 SYDVKM. The CDR3 has 14 amino acids.

The chain uses TRBV9 and TRBJ1-3, with 11 bases matching TRBD1. Germline CDR1 and CDR2: SGDLS and YYNGEE. The trim removed 0 bases at V and 2 bases at J, leaving 10 bases unmatched. The CDR3 runs to 19 residues. The CDR3 DNA reads as TGTGCCAGCAGCGTAGCACTGGGAGGACAGGGGGCAGCTGGAAACACCATATATTTT. Protein: CASSVALGGQGAAGNTIYF.

The J gene is TRBJ1-3, the V gene TRBV10-1; a possible D gene is TRBD1 (5 bases). The CDR3 is made up of 14 amino acids. The V gene's germline CDR1 is WNHNN and CDR2 SYGVQD (reference sequence). V was shortened by 6 bases and J by 2 bases, with 11 bases between the two germline ends. The CDR3 is CASSAATAGNTIYF. Here the CDR3 DNA reads TGCGCCAGCAGCGCCGCGACAGCTGGAAACACCATATATTTT.

The chain combines TRBV15 with TRBJ2-7; possible D gene TRBD2, 5 bases. The CDR3 covers 16 residues. CDR1 and CDR2 from the germline V gene are LNHNV and YYDKDF (reference sequence). V lost 4 bases, J lost 2 bases, and 18 bases lay in between. This chain's CDR3 is CATSIKHLVGAYEQYF. In DNA, the CDR3 is TGTGCCACCAGCATCAAACACCTGGTCGGGGCCTACGAGCAGTACTTC.

J is TRBJ2-2 and V is TRBV7-9, with 7 bases that match TRBD1. Germline V lookup: CDR1 SEHNR, CDR2 FQNEAQ (reference sequence). Unmatched junction bases numbered 13, after V lost 5 bases and J lost 7 bases. The CDR3 covers 16 residues. The CDR3 loop is CASSPTGTDIYGELFF. In nucleotides, the CDR3 is TGTGCCAGCAGCCCCACCGGGACAGATATTTACGGGGAGCTGTTTTTT.

The chain carries TRBV15 and TRBJ1-1, with 7 bases fitting TRBD1. Trimming removed 0 bases from V and 5 bases from J; junction bases left unmatched: 3. The length of the CDR3 is 14 residues. Germline assignment: CDR1 LNHNV and CDR2 YYDKDF (reference sequence). Here the CDR3 DNA reads TGTGCCACCAGCAGAGACGCAGGGGGGACTGAAGCTTTCTTT. It codes for CATSRDAGGTEAFF.

A few counts support this clone. Other nucleotide sequences from this sample produce the same CDR3. This chain uses TRBV2 with TRBJ1-3, with D unresolved. CDR1 is SNHLY and CDR2 is FYNNEI in the germline V gene. V was pared by 3 bases and J by 4 bases, with 7 bases between. CDR3 length equals 13 residues. Here the CDR3 reads CASSEARGNTIYF. The CDR3 nucleotides read TGTGCCAGCAGTGAGGCGCGGGGAAACACCATATATTTT.

The CDR3 region has the DNA TGCAGCGTTGTCGTTACAGGTTTGGGAAAACTGTTTTTT. This sequence encodes CSVVVTGLGKLFF. The chain combines TRBV29-1 with TRBJ1-4; TRBD1 might be the D (5 bases). Germline lookup yields CDR1 SQVTM and CDR2 ANQGSEA. With 4 bases removed from V and 10 bases from J, the gap between germline ends came to 16 bases. The CDR3 is 13 residues long.

The chain joins TRBV5-1 to TRBJ2-1; TRBD2 matches 11 bases. Germline V CDR1 and CDR2: SGHRS, YFSETQ. Losses at the gene ends were 4 bases for V and 3 bases for J; bases not matched to a gene: 3. The CDR3 has 15 amino acids. The CDR3 is CASSPTSGIYNEQFF. CDR3 coding DNA: TGCGCCAGCAGCCCGACTAGCGGGATCTACAATGAGCAGTTCTTC.

The rearrangement joins TRBV7-6 to TRBJ1-2; D ambiguous. Trimming removed 1 base from V and 0 bases from J, with 9 bases in between. This CDR3 is 15 amino acids long. Per the germline V gene, CDR1 is SGHVS and CDR2 is FNYEAQ. The CDR3 loop reads CASSLESGSNYGYTF. CDR3 nucleotides: TGTGCCAGCAGCTTAGAGTCGGGTTCTAACTATGGCTACACCTTC.

The rearrangement joins TRBV7-9 to TRBJ1-5; possibly TRBD1 for D (5 bases). Germline-derived CDR1 and CDR2 are SEHNR and FQNEAQ (reference sequence). Trimming cost V 5 bases and J 2 bases, with 13 bases left between them. This CDR3 is 15 amino acids long. CDR3 nucleotide sequence: TGTGCCAGCAGCCCACGGGGGGATCGCAATCAGCCCCAGCATTTT. Translation gives CASSPRGDRNQPQHF.

The rearrangement uses TRBV6-6 and TRBJ1-6, with TRBD1 as a possible D gene (6 bases). Per the germline V gene, CDR1 is MNHNY and CDR2 is SVGAGI (reference sequence). This CDR3 comprises 13 residues. V lost 6 bases to trimming and J lost 7 bases, with 10 bases between them. Here the CDR3 reads CASSSQGNSPLHF. The DNA for the CDR3 is TGTGCCAGCAGCTCCCAGGGGAATTCACCCCTCCACTTT.

The chain has TRBV30 and TRBJ2-1; D ambiguous. This CDR3 is 12 amino acids long. The germline V gene has CDR1 GTSNPN and CDR2 SVGIG (reference sequence). V dropped 2 bases and J dropped 6 bases, with 8 bases sitting between them. CDR3 region: CAWSISVNEQFF. In nucleotides, the CDR3 is TGTGCCTGGAGTATTAGTGTCAATGAGCAGTTCTTC. Full variable domain (rest looked up from reference TRBV30 and TRBJ2-1): SQTIHQWPATLVQPVGSPLSLECTVEGTSNPNLYWYRQAAGRGLQLLFYSVGIGQISSEVPQNLSASRPQDRQFILSSKKLLLSDSGFYLCAWSISVNEQFFGPGTRLTVL.